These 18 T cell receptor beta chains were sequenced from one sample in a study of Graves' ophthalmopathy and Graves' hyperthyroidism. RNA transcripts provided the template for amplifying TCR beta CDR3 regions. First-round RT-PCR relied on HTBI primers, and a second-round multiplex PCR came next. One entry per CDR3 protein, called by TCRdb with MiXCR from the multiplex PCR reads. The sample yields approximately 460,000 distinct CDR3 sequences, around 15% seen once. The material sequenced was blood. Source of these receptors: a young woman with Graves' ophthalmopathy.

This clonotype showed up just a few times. The DNA for the CDR3 is TGTGCCTGGAGCCTGGGACAGATCAATCAGCCCCAGCATTTT. Protein sequence: CAWSLGQINQPQHF. The chain uses TRBV30 and TRBJ1-5; 7 nucleotides line up with TRBD1. Per germline, CDR1 GTSNPN and CDR2 SVGIG (reference sequence). V lost 3 bases to trimming and J lost 3 bases; unmatched junction nucleotides: 5. CDR3 length: 14 residues.

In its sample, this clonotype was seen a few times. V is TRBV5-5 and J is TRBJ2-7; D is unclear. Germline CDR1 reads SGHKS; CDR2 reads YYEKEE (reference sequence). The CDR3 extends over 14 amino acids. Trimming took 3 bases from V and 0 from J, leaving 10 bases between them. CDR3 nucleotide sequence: TGTGCCAGCAGCTCCCCCAGAGACTCCTACGAGCAGTACTTC. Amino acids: CASSSPRDSYEQYF. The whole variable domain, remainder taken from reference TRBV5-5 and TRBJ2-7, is DAGVTQSPTHLIKTRGQQVTLRCSPISGHKSVSWYQQVLGQGPQFIFQYYEKEERGRGNFPDRFSARQFPNYSSELNVNALLLGDSALYLCASSSPRDSYEQYFGPGTRLTVT.

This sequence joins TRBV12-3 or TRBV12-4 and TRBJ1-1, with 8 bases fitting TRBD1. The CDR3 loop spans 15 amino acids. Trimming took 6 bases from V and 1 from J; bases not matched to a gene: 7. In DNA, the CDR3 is TGTGCCAGCAGCCGCGTCGGGACAGGGAACACTGAAGCTTTCTTT. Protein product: CASSRVGTGNTEAFF.

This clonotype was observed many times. CDR3: CASSPQPGRAGNTIYF. In DNA form, the CDR3 reads TGTGCCAGCAGCCCGCAACCAGGGCGGGCTGGAAACACCATATATTTT. This sequence joins TRBV13 and TRBJ1-3; possibly TRBD1 for D (5 bases). V lost 5 bases and J lost 2, with 16 bases in between. The CDR3 runs to 16 residues. CDR1 and CDR2 (germline): PRHDT, FYEKMQ (reference sequence).

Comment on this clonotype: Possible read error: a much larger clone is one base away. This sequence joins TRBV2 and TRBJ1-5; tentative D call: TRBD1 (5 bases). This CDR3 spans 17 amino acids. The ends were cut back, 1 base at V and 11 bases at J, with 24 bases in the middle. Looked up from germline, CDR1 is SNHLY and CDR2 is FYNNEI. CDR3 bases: TGTGCCAGCAGTGAAGTGTGGGCGAGGGGTGATAGCACGGCCCAGCATTTT. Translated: CASSEVWARGDSTAQHF.

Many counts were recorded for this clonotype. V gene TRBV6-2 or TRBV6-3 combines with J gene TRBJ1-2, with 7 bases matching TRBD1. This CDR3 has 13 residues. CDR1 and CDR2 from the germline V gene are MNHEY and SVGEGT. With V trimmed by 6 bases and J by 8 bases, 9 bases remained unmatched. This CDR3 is CASRPRTGSGYTF. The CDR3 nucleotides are TGTGCCAGCAGACCTCGGACAGGTTCGGGCTACACCTTC.

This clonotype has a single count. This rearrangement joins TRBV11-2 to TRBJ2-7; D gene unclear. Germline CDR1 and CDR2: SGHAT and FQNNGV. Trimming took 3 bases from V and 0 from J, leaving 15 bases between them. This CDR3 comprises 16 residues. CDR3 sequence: CASSLSQALSSYEQYF. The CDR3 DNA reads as TGTGCCAGCAGCTTGAGTCAGGCCCTGAGCTCCTACGAGCAGTACTTC.

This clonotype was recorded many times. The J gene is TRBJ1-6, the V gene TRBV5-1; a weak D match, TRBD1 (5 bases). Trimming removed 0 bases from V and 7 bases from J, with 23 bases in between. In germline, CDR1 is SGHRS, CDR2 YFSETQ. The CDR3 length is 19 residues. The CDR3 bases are TGCGCCAGCAGCTTGGGGACGGGGACGGACGCTAGTTCGAATTCACCCCTCCACTTT. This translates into CASSLGTGTDASSNSPLHF.

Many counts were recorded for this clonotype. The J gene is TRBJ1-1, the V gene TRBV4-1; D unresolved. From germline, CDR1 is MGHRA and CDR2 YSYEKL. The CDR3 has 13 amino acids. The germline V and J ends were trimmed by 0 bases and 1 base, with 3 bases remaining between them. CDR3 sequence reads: CASSQEWNTEAFF. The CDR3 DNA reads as TGCGCCAGCAGCCAAGAATGGAACACTGAAGCTTTCTTT.

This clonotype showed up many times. The CDR3 loop is CASSLVRGLAGNEAFF. In nucleotides, the CDR3 is TGTGCCAGCAGCTTAGTACGGGGACTGGCGGGTAATGAAGCTTTCTTT. J is TRBJ1-1 and V is TRBV11-2; TRBD1 is a possible D gene (5 bases). The CDR3 is made up of 16 amino acids. Germline V CDR1 and CDR2: SGHAT, FQNNGV. V was shortened by 1 base and J by 7 bases, with 19 bases between the two germline ends.

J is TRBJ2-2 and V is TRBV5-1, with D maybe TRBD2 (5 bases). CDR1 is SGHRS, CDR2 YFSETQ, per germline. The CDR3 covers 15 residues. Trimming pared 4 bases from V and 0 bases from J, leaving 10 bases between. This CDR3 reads CASSPDWPNTGELFF. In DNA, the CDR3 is TGCGCCAGCAGCCCGGACTGGCCGAACACCGGGGAGCTGTTTTTT. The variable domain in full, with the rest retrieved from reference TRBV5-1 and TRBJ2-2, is KAGVTQTPRYLIKTRGQQVTLSCSPISGHRSVSWYQQTPGQGLQFLFEYFSETQRNKGNFPGRFSGRQFSNSRSEMNVSTLELGDSALYLCASSPDWPNTGELFFGEGSRLTVL.

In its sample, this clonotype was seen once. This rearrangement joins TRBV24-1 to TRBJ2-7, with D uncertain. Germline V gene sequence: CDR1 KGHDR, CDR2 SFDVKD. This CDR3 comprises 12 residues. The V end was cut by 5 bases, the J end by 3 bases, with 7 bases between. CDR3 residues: CATSGLDYEQYF. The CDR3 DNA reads TGTGCCACCAGTGGATTAGACTACGAGCAGTACTTC.

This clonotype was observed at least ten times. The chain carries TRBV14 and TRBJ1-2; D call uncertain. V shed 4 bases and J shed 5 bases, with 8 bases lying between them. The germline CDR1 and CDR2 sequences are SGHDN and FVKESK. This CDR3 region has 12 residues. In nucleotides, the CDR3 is TGTGCCAGCAGCCTACAGCGGTATGGCTACACCTTC. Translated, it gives CASSLQRYGYTF.

The CDR3 region has the DNA TGTGCCAGTAGTAGTCAGAGGACTGAAGCTTTCTTT. It specifies CASSSQRTEAFF. V is TRBV19 and J is TRBJ1-1; D ambiguous. CDR3 size: 12 residues. From germline, CDR1 is LNHDA and CDR2 SQIVND (reference sequence). V was trimmed by 4 bases and J by 5 bases, leaving 8 bases between them. Full variable domain (remainder filled in from reference TRBV19 and TRBJ1-1): DGGITQSPKYLFRKEGQNVTLSCEQNLNHDAMYWYRQDPGQGLRLIYYSQIVNDFQKGDIAEGYSVSREKKESFPLTVTSAQKNPTAFYLCASSSQRTEAFFGQGTRLTVV.

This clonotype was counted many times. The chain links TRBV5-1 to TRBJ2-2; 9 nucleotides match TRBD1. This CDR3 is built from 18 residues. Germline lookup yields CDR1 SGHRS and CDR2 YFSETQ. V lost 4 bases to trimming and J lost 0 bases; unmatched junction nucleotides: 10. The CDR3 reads CASSPTGTGFANTGELFF. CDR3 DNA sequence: TGCGCCAGCAGCCCTACCGGGACAGGGTTTGCGAACACCGGGGAGCTGTTTTTT.

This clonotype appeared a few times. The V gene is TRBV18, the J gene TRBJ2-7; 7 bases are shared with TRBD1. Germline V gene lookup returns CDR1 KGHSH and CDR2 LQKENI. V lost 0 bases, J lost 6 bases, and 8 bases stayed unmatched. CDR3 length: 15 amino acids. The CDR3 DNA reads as TGTGCCAGCTCACCACCTCTCTTAGGGGGCGGCGAGCAGTACTTC. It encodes CASSPPLLGGGEQYF.

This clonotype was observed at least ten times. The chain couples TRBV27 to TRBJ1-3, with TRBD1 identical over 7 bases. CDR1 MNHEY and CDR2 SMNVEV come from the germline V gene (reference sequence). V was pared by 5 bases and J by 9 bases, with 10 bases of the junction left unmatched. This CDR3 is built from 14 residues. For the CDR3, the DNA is TGTGCCAGCAGTGAGACAGGGTTACGGGCCACCATATATTTT. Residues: CASSETGLRATIYF.

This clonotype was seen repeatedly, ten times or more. This CDR3 is CASSPRGSAVGANVLTF. The CDR3 bases are TGTGCCAGCAGTCCGCGGGGTAGTGCGGTCGGGGCCAACGTCCTGACTTTC. V is TRBV12-3 or TRBV12-4 and J is TRBJ2-6; perhaps TRBD2 as D (6 bases). V lost 5 bases to trimming and J lost 4 bases, with 18 bases between them. The CDR3 spans 17 residues.